Sequencing of this T cell receptor beta chain was carried out in a study of molecular identifiers for immune sequencing clone quantification. TCRdb passed the PCR reads through MiXCR, listing each CDR3 protein once. Among around 480,000 distinct CDR3 sequences, roughly 25% were seen once, and the ten largest hold around 0.78%. Findings and limits, study-wide: Highly expanded clones may be undercounted when identical TCR molecules share barcodes. The share of molecules held by clones above 20 RNA copies was over 99% in effector cells and under 1% in naive cells.

Points on this clonotype: Antigen unknown. One junction end does not reproduce the germline sequence, and a read error may be involved.

This CDR3 contains 15 residues. J is TRBJ1-1 and V is TRBV5-3, with 10 bases matching TRBD1. TRBV5-3 carries the ORF label, with uncertain function. The sample was naive CD8+ T cells from blood, with Jurkat cell RNA spiked in. Subset here: FACS-sorted CD8+CD4-CCR7+CD45RA+ naive T cells. This TCR was recovered from a human donor in good health. Some libraries in this study had Jurkat cell RNA spiked in. Here the CDR3 DNA reads TGTACCAGCAGCGCGGGACAGGGGTTCGGCACTGAAGCTTTCTTT. This translates into CTSSAGQGFGTEAFF.